This passage covers 14 T cell receptor beta chains from one sample sequenced in a study of early T cells in non-severe SARS-CoV-2 infection (dated by TCRdb to the early 2020s). The library came from 5' RACE. Sequencer: NextSeq 500. In-frame beta chains were kept once TCRdb had trimmed the public reads at Q25 with fastp and called clones with MiXCR. Duplicate CDR3 protein sequences are folded into a single record with the most common DNA and genes. The sample table records about 33,000 distinct CDR3 sequences; 5.5% to 8% of these occur just once. Jointly, the top ten make up about 4% of the sample. The sample comprised whole blood. The receptor set was obtained from an adult who was a healthcare worker with PCR-confirmed SARS-CoV-2 infection or an uninfected control (not recorded which).

This clonotype occurred many times. The rearrangement uses TRBV19 and TRBJ1-3; the D is unclear. The CDR3 contains 15 residues. V gave up 6 bases and J gave up 0 bases, with 12 bases separating them. Germline assignment: CDR1 LNHDA and CDR2 SQIVND (reference sequence). The CDR3 reads CASRPPLSSGNTIYF. CDR3 coding DNA: TGTGCCAGTAGACCCCCACTGAGCTCTGGAAACACCATATATTTT.

The rearrangement links TRBV29-1 to TRBJ2-5; 7 positions agree with TRBD2. Germline lookup yields CDR1 SQVTM and CDR2 ANQGSEA. The J segment lost 4 bases and the V segment lost 6 bases, leaving 5 bases of the junction unmatched. The CDR3 extends over 12 amino acids. The chain's CDR3 is CSVSGVGETQYF. CDR3 sequence (DNA): TGCAGCGTGAGCGGGGTCGGAGAGACCCAGTACTTC.

This clonotype has a count of ten or more. The chain carries TRBV6-1 and TRBJ2-5; D ambiguous. Trimming left V 10 bases short and J 4 bases short, with 10 bases between. From germline, CDR1 is MNHNS and CDR2 SASEGT. CDR3 size: 11 residues. Here the CDR3 reads CATEIPETQYF. DNA of the CDR3: TGTGCCACCGAAATCCCAGAGACCCAGTACTTC.

This clonotype has ten or more counts. The J gene is TRBJ2-1, the V gene TRBV19; 8 nucleotides align to TRBD2. The length of the CDR3 is 17 residues. J gave up 0 bases and V 3 bases, and 7 bases lay outside the gene matches. Germline-derived CDR1 and CDR2 are LNHDA and SQIVND (reference sequence). The CDR3 sequence: CASSMGGGGSSYNEQFF. In DNA form, the CDR3 reads TGTGCCAGTAGTATGGGCGGCGGGGGGAGCTCCTACAATGAGCAGTTCTTC.

The chain combines TRBV29-1 with TRBJ1-2, with D hard to call. The CDR3 consists of 13 residues. CDR1 SQVTM and CDR2 ANQGSEA come from the germline V gene. The germline V and J ends were trimmed by 4 bases and 3 bases, with 12 bases remaining between them. CDR3 protein: CSVVLGSDYGYTF. The CDR3 DNA sequence: TGCAGCGTTGTATTGGGATCCGACTATGGCTACACCTTC.

This clonotype was seen more than once but under ten times. V gene TRBV6-2 or TRBV6-3 combines with J gene TRBJ2-1; the D gene is possibly TRBD2 (6 bases). Per the germline V gene, CDR1 is MNHEY and CDR2 is SVGEGT. Trimming cost V 5 bases and J 2 bases, with 13 bases left between them. The length of the CDR3 is 15 residues. The CDR3 DNA is TGTGCCAGCAGTCATTCCGGGAGCGCCTACAATGAGCAGTTCTTC. This translates into CASSHSGSAYNEQFF.

Ten or more counts support this clonotype. This chain joins TRBV18 and TRBJ2-3; D uncertain. CDR1 KGHSH and CDR2 LQKENI come from the germline V gene. The length of the CDR3 is 13 residues. Trimming removed 0 bases at V and 4 bases at J, with 5 bases between. The CDR3, as DNA: TGTGCCAGCTCACCACCGCCGCCAGATACGCAGTATTTT. Its translation: CASSPPPPDTQYF. The variable domain in full, completed from reference TRBV18 and TRBJ2-3, reads NAGVMQNPRHLVRRRGQEARLRCSPMKGHSHVYWYRQLPEEGLKFMVYLQKENIIDESGMPKERFSAEFPKEGPSILRIQQVVRGDSAAYFCASSPPPPDTQYFGPGTRLTVL.

This clonotype was observed many times. The V and J genes are TRBV28 and TRBJ2-5; D may be TRBD1 (5 bases). The CDR3 runs to 13 residues. Germline values: CDR1 MDHEN, CDR2 SYDVKM. The V gene lost 3 bases and the J gene lost 7 bases, with 12 bases spanning the gap. CDR3 sequence (DNA): TGTGCCAGCAGTTTCCAGGGCCCGGGGACCCAGTACTTC. Amino acid sequence: CASSFQGPGTQYF.

In this sample, this clonotype turned up a few times. V and J are TRBV10-2 and TRBJ2-1; 8 nucleotides agree with TRBD1. The V gene end was trimmed by 7 bases and the J gene end by 6 bases; junction bases not matched to a gene: 5. Germline V gives CDR1 WSHSY, CDR2 SAAADI. The CDR3 loop spans 13 amino acids. For the CDR3, the DNA is TGCGCCAGCAAGGGACAGGTAATCAATGAGCAGTTCTTC. This gives the protein CASKGQVINEQFF.

The chain has TRBV12-3 or TRBV12-4 and TRBJ2-7, with 8 bases that match TRBD2. The CDR3 runs 15 residues. The ends lost 2 bases at V and 5 bases at J; junction bases unmatched: 8. CDR3 sequence: CASSLIGGGVDEQYF. Written as DNA, the CDR3 is TGTGCCAGCAGTTTAATCGGGGGGGGAGTTGACGAGCAGTACTTC.

This clonotype has at least ten counts. The rearrangement links TRBV7-8 to TRBJ1-1; unclear D gene. V shed 5 bases and J shed 5 bases, with 6 bases lying between them. Germline-derived CDR1 and CDR2 are SGHVS and FQNEAQ. This CDR3 is built from 11 residues. The CDR3 region is CASSAGTEAFF. The CDR3 DNA is TGTGCCAGCAGCGCCGGGACTGAAGCTTTCTTT.

This clonotype was seen only a few times. The gene calls are TRBV11-2 and TRBJ2-1; TRBD2 is a possible D gene (5 bases). Trimming pared 1 base from V and 3 bases from J, leaving 7 bases between. CDR1 and CDR2 from the germline V gene are SGHAT and FQNNGV. The CDR3 is 14 amino acids. CDR3 bases: TGTGCCAGCAGCTTAGGAGACTACTACAATGAGCAGTTCTTC. This translates into CASSLGDYYNEQFF.

The chain combines TRBV4-1 with TRBJ2-5; TRBD2 matches at 8 bases. The V segment lost 1 base and the J segment 2 bases; nucleotides outside the gene matches: 9. Per germline, CDR1 MGHRA and CDR2 YSYEKL. This CDR3 spans 17 amino acids. CDR3 sequence: CASSQALAGGDQETQYF. The CDR3 nucleotides are TGCGCCAGCAGCCAAGCTCTGGCGGGAGGAGATCAAGAGACCCAGTACTTC.

This clonotype was seen repeatedly, ten times or more. The V gene is TRBV6-6, the J gene TRBJ1-2; D gene ambiguous. The CDR3 length is 13 residues. Germline V gene lookup returns CDR1 MNHNY and CDR2 SVGAGI (reference sequence). V was shortened by 2 bases and J by 2 bases, with 6 bases between the two germline ends. CDR3 loop: CASSYSRNYGYTF. The CDR3, as DNA: TGTGCCAGCAGTTACAGCCGAAACTATGGCTACACCTTC.